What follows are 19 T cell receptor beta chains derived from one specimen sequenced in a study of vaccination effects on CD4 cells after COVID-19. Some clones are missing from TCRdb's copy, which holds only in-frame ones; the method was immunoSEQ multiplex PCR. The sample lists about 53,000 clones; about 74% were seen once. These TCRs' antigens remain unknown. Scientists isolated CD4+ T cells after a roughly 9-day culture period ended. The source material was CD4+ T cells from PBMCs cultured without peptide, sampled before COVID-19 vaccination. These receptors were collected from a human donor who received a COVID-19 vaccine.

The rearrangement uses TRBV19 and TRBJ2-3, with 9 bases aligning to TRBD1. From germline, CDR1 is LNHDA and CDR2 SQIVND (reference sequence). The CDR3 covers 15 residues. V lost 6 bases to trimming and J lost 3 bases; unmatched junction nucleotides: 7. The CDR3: CASRSTGGRTDTQYF. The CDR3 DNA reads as TGTGCCAGTAGATCCACAGGGGGCAGGACAGATACGCAGTATTTT.

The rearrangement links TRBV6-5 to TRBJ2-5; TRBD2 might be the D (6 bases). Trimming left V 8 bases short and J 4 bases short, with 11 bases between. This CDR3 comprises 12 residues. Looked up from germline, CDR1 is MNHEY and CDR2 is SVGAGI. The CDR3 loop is CASGGAPETQYF. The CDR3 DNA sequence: TGTGCCAGCGGCGGGGCACCAGAGACCCAGTACTTC.

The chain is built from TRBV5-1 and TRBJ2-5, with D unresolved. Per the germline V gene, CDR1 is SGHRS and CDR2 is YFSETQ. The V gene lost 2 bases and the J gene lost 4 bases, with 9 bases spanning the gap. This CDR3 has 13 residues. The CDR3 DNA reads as TGCGCCAGCAGCTTACCCGGGCGAGAGACCCAGTACTTC. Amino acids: CASSLPGRETQYF. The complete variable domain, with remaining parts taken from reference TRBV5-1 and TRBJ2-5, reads KAGVTQTPRYLIKTRGQQVTLSCSPISGHRSVSWYQQTPGQGLQFLFEYFSETQRNKGNFPGRFSGRQFSNSRSEMNVSTLELGDSALYLCASSLPGRETQYFGPGTRLLVL.

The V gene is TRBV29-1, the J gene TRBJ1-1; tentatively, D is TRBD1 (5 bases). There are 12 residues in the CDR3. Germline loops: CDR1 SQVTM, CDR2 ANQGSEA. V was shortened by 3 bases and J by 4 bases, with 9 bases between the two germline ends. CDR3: CSVDAGPTEAFF. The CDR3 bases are TGCAGCGTTGATGCAGGGCCCACTGAAGCTTTCTTT.

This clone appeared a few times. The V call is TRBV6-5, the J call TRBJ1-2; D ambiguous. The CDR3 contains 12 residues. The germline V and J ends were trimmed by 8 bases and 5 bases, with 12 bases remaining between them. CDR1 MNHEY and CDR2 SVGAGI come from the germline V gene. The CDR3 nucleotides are TGTGCCAGCTCCAGACACTCATATGGCTACACCTTC. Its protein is CASSRHSYGYTF.

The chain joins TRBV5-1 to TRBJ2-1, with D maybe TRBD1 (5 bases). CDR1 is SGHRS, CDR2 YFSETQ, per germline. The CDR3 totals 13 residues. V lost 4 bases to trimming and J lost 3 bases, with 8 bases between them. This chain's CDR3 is CASSRGNYNEQFF. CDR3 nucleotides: TGCGCCAGCAGCAGGGGCAACTACAATGAGCAGTTCTTC.

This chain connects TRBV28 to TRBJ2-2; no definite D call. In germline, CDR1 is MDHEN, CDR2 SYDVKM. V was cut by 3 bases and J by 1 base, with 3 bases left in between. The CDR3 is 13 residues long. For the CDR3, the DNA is TGTGCCAGCAGTTTTTTGAACACCGGGGAGCTGTTTTTT. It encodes CASSFLNTGELFF.

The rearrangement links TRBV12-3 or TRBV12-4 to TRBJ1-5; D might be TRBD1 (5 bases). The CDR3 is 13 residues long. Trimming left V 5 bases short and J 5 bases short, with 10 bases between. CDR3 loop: CASSRGRDQPQHF. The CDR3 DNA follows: TGTGCCAGCAGTAGGGGCAGGGATCAGCCCCAGCATTTT.

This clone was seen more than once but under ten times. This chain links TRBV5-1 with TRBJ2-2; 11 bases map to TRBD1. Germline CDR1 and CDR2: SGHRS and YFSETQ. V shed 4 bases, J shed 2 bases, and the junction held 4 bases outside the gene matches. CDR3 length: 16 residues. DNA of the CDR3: TGCGCCAGCAGCCTGGGACAGGGGGTTAACACCGGGGAGCTGTTTTTT. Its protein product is CASSLGQGVNTGELFF.

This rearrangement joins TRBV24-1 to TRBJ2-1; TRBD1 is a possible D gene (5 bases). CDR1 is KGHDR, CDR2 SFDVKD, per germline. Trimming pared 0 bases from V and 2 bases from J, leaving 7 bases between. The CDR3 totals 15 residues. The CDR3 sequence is CATSDLDRPYNEQFF. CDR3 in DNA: TGTGCCACCAGTGATTTGGACAGACCCTACAATGAGCAGTTCTTC.

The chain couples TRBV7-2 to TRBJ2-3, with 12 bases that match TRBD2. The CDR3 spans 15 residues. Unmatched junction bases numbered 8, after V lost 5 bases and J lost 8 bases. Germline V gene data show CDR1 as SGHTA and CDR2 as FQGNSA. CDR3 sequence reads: CASSRPQLAGGTQYF. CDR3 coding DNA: TGTGCCAGCAGCCGTCCCCAACTAGCGGGGGGTACGCAGTATTTT.

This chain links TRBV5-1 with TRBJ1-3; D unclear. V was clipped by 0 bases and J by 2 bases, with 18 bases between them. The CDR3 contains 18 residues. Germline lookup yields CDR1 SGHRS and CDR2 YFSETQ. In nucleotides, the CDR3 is TGCGCCAGCAGCTTGGGTCCAGAAACAACCCACACTGGAAACACCATATATTTT. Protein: CASSLGPETTHTGNTIYF.

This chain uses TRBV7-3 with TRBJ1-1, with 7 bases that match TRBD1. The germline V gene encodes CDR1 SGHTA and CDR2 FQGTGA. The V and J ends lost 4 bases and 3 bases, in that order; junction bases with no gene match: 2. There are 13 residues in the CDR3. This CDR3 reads CASSSQGYTEAFF. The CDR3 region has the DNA TGTGCCAGCAGCTCACAGGGGTACACTGAAGCTTTCTTT.

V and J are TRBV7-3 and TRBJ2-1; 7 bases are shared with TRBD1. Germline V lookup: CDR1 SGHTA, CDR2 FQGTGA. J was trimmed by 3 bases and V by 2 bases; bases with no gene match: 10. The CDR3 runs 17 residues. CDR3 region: CASSLPEQGSSYNEQFF. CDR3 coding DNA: TGTGCCAGCAGCTTACCCGAACAGGGGTCCAGCTACAATGAGCAGTTCTTC.

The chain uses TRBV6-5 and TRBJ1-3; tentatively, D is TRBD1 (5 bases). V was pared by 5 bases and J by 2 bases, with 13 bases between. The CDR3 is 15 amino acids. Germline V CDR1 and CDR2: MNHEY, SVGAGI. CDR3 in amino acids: CASSPSGGAGNTIYF. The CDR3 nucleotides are TGTGCCAGCAGTCCCTCTGGGGGAGCTGGAAACACCATATATTTT.

The CDR3 reads CARSGEGGEGPQHF. The DNA for the CDR3 is TGCGCCAGATCGGGGGAAGGGGGCGAGGGGCCCCAGCATTTT. The V and J genes are TRBV23-1 and TRBJ1-5; 7 bases align to TRBD1. TRBV23-1 qualifies as an ORF whose function is uncertain. The CDR3 is 14 residues long. V was pared by 9 bases and J by 9 bases, with 14 bases of the junction left unmatched.

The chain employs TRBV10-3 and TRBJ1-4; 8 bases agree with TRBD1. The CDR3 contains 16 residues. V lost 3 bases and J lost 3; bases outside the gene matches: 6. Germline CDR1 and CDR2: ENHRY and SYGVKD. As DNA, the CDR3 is TGTGCCATCAGTGACAGGGGGCCCGCGGCTAATGAAAAACTGTTTTTT. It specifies CAISDRGPAANEKLFF.

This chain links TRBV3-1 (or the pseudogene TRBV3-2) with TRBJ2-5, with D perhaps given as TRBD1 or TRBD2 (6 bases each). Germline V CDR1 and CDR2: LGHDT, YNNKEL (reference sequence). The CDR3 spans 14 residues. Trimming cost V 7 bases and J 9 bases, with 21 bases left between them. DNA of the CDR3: TGTGCCAGCATCAAATCGTCGGGGGCCGAGGCCCAGTACTTC. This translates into CASIKSSGAEAQYF.

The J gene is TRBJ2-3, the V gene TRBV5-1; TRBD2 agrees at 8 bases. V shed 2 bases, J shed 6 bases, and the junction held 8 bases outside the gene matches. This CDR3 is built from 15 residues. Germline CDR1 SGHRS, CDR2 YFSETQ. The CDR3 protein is CASSLNGGAEDTQYF. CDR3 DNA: TGCGCCAGCAGCTTAAACGGGGGGGCTGAGGATACGCAGTATTTT.